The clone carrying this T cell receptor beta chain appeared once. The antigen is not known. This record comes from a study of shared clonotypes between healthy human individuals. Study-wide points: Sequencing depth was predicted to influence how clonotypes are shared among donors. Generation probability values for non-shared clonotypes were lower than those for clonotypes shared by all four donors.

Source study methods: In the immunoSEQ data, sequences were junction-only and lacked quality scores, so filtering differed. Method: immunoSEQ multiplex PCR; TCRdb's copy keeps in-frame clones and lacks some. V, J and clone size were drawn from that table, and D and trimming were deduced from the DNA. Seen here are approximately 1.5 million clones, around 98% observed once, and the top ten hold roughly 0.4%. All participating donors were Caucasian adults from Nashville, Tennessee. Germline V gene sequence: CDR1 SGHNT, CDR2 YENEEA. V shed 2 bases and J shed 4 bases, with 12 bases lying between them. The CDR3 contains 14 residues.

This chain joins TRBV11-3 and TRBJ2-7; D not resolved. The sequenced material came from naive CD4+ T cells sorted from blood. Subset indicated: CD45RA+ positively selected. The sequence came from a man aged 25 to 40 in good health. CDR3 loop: CASSLSGKHYEQYF. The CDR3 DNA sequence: TGTGCCAGCAGCTTATCTGGGAAACATTACGAGCAGTACTTC. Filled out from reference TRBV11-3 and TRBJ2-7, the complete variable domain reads EAGVVQSPRYKIIEKKQPVAFWCNPISGHNTLYWYLQNLGQGPELLIRYENEEAVDDSQLPKDRFSAERLKGVDSTLKIQPAELGDSAVYLCASSLSGKHYEQYFGPGTRLTVT.